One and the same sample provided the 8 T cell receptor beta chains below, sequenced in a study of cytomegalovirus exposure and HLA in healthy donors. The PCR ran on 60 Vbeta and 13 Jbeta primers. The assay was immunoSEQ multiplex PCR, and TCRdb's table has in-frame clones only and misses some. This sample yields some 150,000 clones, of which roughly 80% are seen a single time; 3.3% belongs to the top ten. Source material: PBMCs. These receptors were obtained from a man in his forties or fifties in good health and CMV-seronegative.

This CDR3 reads CASSPPPGHEQYF. The CDR3 coding sequence is TGTGCCAGCTCACCACCCCCCGGTCACGAGCAGTACTTC. The V gene is TRBV18, the J gene TRBJ2-5; no clear D gene. The assigned J gene may be wrong: the sequence end matches TRBJ2-7 better. There are 13 residues in the CDR3. Per germline, CDR1 KGHSH and CDR2 LQKENI.

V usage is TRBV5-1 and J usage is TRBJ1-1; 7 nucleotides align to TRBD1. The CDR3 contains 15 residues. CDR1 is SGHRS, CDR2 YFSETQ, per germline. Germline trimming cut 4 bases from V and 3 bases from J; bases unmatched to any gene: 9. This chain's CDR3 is CASSVQGGGDTEAFF. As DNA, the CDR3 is TGCGCCAGCAGCGTCCAGGGGGGTGGTGACACTGAAGCTTTCTTT.

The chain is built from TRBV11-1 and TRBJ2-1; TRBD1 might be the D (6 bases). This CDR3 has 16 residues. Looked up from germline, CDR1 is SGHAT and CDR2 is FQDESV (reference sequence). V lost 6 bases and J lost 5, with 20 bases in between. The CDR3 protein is CASRPKLTGQHNEQFF. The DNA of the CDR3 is TGTGCCAGCAGACCCAAACTGACCGGACAGCACAATGAGCAGTTCTTC.

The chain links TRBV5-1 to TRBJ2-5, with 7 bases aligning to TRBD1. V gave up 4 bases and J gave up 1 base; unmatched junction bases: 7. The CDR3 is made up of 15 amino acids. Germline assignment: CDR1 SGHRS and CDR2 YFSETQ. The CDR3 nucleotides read TGCGCCAGCAGCGTATTGACAGGGTTCCAAGAGACCCAGTACTTC. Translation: CASSVLTGFQETQYF.

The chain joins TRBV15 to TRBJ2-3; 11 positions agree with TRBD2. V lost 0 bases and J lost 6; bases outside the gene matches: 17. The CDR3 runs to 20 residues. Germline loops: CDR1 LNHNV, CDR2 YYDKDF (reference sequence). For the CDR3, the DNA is TGTGCCACCAGCAGAGATGGGGGAAGTACTAGCGGGGGCTCCCTGGATACGCAGTATTTT. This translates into CATSRDGGSTSGGSLDTQYF.

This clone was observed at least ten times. The CDR3 loop is CASSEYTGDSPLHF. The CDR3 coding sequence is TGTGCCAGCAGTGAGTATACAGGAGATTCACCCCTCCACTTT. The chain has TRBV2 and TRBJ1-6; D might be TRBD1 (5 bases). This CDR3 contains 14 residues. The germline CDR1 and CDR2 sequences are SNHLY and FYNNEI. Trimming pared 3 bases from V and 8 bases from J, leaving 11 bases between.

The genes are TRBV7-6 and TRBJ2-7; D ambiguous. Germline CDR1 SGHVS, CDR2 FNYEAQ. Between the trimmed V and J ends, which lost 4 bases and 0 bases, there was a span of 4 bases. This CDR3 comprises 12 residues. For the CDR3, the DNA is TGTGCCAGCAGCTCCAGCTCCTACGAGCAGTACTTC. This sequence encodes CASSSSSYEQYF. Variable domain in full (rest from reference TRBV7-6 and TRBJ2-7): GAGVSQSPRYKVTKRGQDVALRCDPISGHVSLYWYRQALGQGPEFLTYFNYEAQQDKSGLPNDRFSAERPEGSISTLTIQRTEQRDSAMYRCASSSSSYEQYFGPGTRLTVT.

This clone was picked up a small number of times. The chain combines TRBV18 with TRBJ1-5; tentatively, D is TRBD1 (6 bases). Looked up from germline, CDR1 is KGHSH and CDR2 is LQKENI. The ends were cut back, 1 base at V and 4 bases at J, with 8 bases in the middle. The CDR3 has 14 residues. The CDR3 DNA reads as TGTGCCAGCTCACCACAGGACAGTAATCAGCCCCAGCATTTT. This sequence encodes CASSPQDSNQPQHF.